The clone carrying this T cell receptor beta chain was seen a few times. Antigen: not known. This entry is derived from a study of cytomegalovirus exposure and HLA in healthy donors. Notes on the study in general: Among TCR beta chains, those listed as cytomegalovirus-associated numbered around 160.

PCR amplification relied on 60 Vbeta primers (plus 13 Jbeta primers). The table came from immunoSEQ multiplex PCR; TCRdb's copy has only in-frame clones and leaves some out. The sample consists of a few hundred thousand clones, roughly 75% of them appearing once. The V and J ends lost 7 bases and 3 bases respectively, with 14 bases between them. The CDR3 extends over 14 amino acids. Germline lookup yields CDR1 MNHNS and CDR2 SASEGT. The specimen was PBMCs. The chain uses TRBV6-1 and TRBJ2-3, with a tentative D call TRBD2 (6 bases). This TCR derives from a woman younger than 45 in good health and CMV-seronegative. The CDR3 sequence: CASKPGLATDTQYF. In nucleotides, the CDR3 is TGTGCCAGCAAGCCGGGCCTAGCGACAGATACGCAGTATTTT.